The table lists the clone carrying this TCR beta chain with a few counts. The CDR3 consists of 16 residues. Germline-derived CDR1 and CDR2 are SGDLS and YYNGEE. The data derive from a study of tumor-infiltrating lymphocytes in oesophageal squamous cell carcinoma. TCRdb itself ran the PCR reads through MiXCR, one entry per CDR3 protein. The sample holds 15,000 to 20,000 distinct CDR3 sequences, 50% seen once. Sequencing was performed on esophageal tumor tissue. V is TRBV9 and J is TRBJ2-1; TRBD1 is a possible D gene (10 bases). The last part of the DNA fits TRBJ2-7 better; the J call may be wrong. The source of this sequence is a male donor with esophageal squamous cell carcinoma. This CDR3 is CASSVGRGGQGFEQYF. DNA of the CDR3: TGTGCCAGCAGCGTAGGGCGGGGGGGACAGGGGTTCGAGCAGTACTTC.